Shown below are 10 T cell receptor beta chains from a single sample sequenced in a study of shared clonotypes between healthy human individuals. The method was immunoSEQ multiplex PCR; TCRdb's version includes in-frame clones alone and lacks a portion of them. Here the sample spans over 2 million clones, around 90% being singletons. Sample: naive CD4+ T cells from PBMCs. Indicated subset: CD45RA+ positively selected. These TCRs come from a man between 18 and 35 years old in good health. Some clones in this sample may be carry-over from other donors' samples.

The chain couples TRBV14 to TRBJ2-1; D gene uncertain. The CDR3 runs 11 residues. Germline V gene data show CDR1 as SGHDN and CDR2 as FVKESK. The V end lost 0 bases, the J end lost 9 bases, and 3 bases lay between the germline ends. The CDR3 DNA reads TGTGCCAGCAGCCAAGAGAGTGAGCAGTTCTTC. It yields the protein CASSQESEQFF. The full variable domain, completed using reference TRBV14 and TRBJ2-1, is EAGVTQFPSHSVIEKGQTVTLRCDPISGHDNLYWYRRVMGKEIKFLLHFVKESKQDESGMPNNRFLAERTGGTYSTLKVQPAELEDSGVYFCASSQESEQFFGPGTRLTVL.

V and J are TRBV7-2 and TRBJ1-1, with D uncertain. The CDR3 spans 15 residues. The ends were cut back, 5 bases at V and 4 bases at J, with 17 bases in the middle. Per germline, CDR1 SGHTA and CDR2 FQGNSA. The chain's CDR3 is CASSANYFEATEAFF. Written as DNA, the CDR3 is TGTGCCAGCAGCGCGAATTACTTCGAAGCCACTGAAGCTTTCTTT.

J is TRBJ2-7 and V is TRBV29-1, with 7 bases matching TRBD1. Germline-derived CDR1 and CDR2 are SQVTM and ANQGSEA. V shed 3 bases, J shed 3 bases, and the junction held 2 bases outside the gene matches. CDR3 length: 12 amino acids. The CDR3 DNA follows: TGCAGCGTTGATGCAGGGGGCTACGAGCAGTACTTC. Amino acid sequence: CSVDAGGYEQYF.

CDR3 nucleotides: TGTGCCAGCAGTGAGACAGGGAAGGATTCACCCCTCCACTTT. Its translation is CASSETGKDSPLHF. The rearrangement links TRBV6-1 to TRBJ1-6, with 7 bases matching TRBD1. Per the germline V gene, CDR1 is MNHNS and CDR2 is SASEGT. With V trimmed by 3 bases and J by 8 bases, 4 bases remained unmatched. The CDR3 contains 14 residues.

The chain combines TRBV6-1 with TRBJ1-5, with D tentatively TRBD1 (5 bases). Germline CDR1 reads MNHNS; CDR2 reads SASEGT. V was shortened by 2 bases and J by 8 bases, with 19 bases between the two germline ends. This CDR3 region has 16 residues. This chain's CDR3 is CASSELGTGWGKPQHF. CDR3 in DNA: TGTGCCAGCAGTGAACTTGGCACGGGGTGGGGGAAGCCCCAGCATTTT.

With respect to this clone: Other DNA sequences of this sample code for an identical CDR3. The gene calls are TRBV2 and TRBJ2-1; D is undetermined. Between the trimmed V and J ends, which lost 6 bases and 0 bases, there was a span of 3 bases. The CDR3 spans 12 residues. CDR1 is SNHLY and CDR2 is FYNNEI in the germline V gene. The DNA of the CDR3 is TGTGCCAGCAGCACCTCCTACAATGAGCAGTTCTTC. It is translated as CASSTSYNEQFF.

The count of this clone is one. The chain uses TRBV6-5 and TRBJ2-2; D gene unclear. Trimming pared 0 bases from V and 1 base from J, leaving 6 bases between. The CDR3 extends over 15 amino acids. The V gene's germline CDR1 is MNHEY and CDR2 SVGAGI. As DNA, the CDR3 is TGTGCCAGCAGTTACTCACCTAGGAACACCGGGGAGCTGTTTTTT. Translated: CASSYSPRNTGELFF.

V and J are TRBV4-1 and TRBJ2-2; tentatively, D is TRBD2 (5 bases). From germline, CDR1 is MGHRA and CDR2 YSYEKL. This CDR3 has 15 residues. V was shortened by 0 bases and J by 6 bases, with 11 bases between the two germline ends. The CDR3 nucleotides are TGCGCCAGCAGCCAAGAACTAGTAATCCCCGGGGAGCTGTTTTTT. This gives the protein CASSQELVIPGELFF.

The CDR3 nucleotides are TGTGCCAGCAGCCCGAGCGGGGAGCAGTACTTC. Translation gives CASSPSGEQYF. V is TRBV5-6 and J is TRBJ2-7, with TRBD2 as a possible D gene (6 bases). Germline V lookup: CDR1 SGHDT, CDR2 YYEEEE. The CDR3 runs to 11 residues. V was cut by 4 bases and J by 7 bases, with 9 bases left in between.

The V and J genes are TRBV7-9 and TRBJ1-2, with a weak D call TRBD1 (5 bases). This CDR3 has 15 residues. Germline V gives CDR1 SEHNR, CDR2 FQNEAQ (reference sequence). Trimming cost V 5 bases and J 3 bases, with 16 bases left between them. Written as DNA, the CDR3 is TGTGCCAGCAGCGCCGCCGACAGCCCCCACTATGGCTACACCTTC. It specifies CASSAADSPHYGYTF. Drawing the rest from reference TRBV7-9 and TRBJ1-2, the complete variable domain is DTGVSQNPRHKITKRGQNVTFRCDPISEHNRLYWYRQTLGQGPEFLTYFQNEAQLEKSRLLSDRFSAERPKGSFSTLEIQRTEQGDSAMYLCASSAADSPHYGYTFGSGTRLTVV.